This entry lists 7 T cell receptor beta chains sequenced from one sample in a study of cytomegalovirus exposure and HLA in healthy donors. Primers for the PCR totalled 60 Vbeta and 13 Jbeta. Assay: immunoSEQ multiplex PCR; the TCRdb copy retains only in-frame clones and omits some. Recorded for this sample: about 210,000 clones. Source material: PBMCs. The receptors derive from a woman aged 25-40 years in good health and CMV-seropositive.

The chain is built from TRBV6-6 and TRBJ2-7; 7 positions match TRBD1. The germline V gene encodes CDR1 MNHNY and CDR2 SVGAGI (reference sequence). The CDR3 is 14 amino acids. V was clipped by 5 bases and J by 5 bases; unmatched bases: 9. The CDR3 region has the DNA TGTGCCAGCAGTCGCCAAACAGGGGTCCACGAGCAGTACTTC. Protein: CASSRQTGVHEQYF.

About this clone: Other DNA sequences in this sample translate to the same CDR3. This chain uses TRBV7-2 with TRBJ2-3; D is undetermined. V lost 0 bases to trimming and J lost 6 bases, with 7 bases between them. This CDR3 comprises 13 residues. The germline CDR1 and CDR2 sequences are SGHTA and FQGNSA. CDR3 sequence: CASSLASSDTQYF. Here the CDR3 DNA reads TGTGCCAGCAGCTTAGCATCGAGCGATACGCAGTATTTT. Combining the CDR3 with reference TRBV7-2 and TRBJ2-3 gives the whole variable domain GAGVSQSPSNKVTEKGKDVELRCDPISGHTALYWYRQSLGQGLEFLIYFQGNSAPDKSGLPSDRFSAERTGGSVSTLTIQRTQQEDSAVYLCASSLASSDTQYFGPGTRLTVL.

The chain links TRBV28 to TRBJ1-2; the D gene is possibly TRBD1 (5 bases). Germline V lookup: CDR1 MDHEN, CDR2 SYDVKM. This CDR3 spans 12 amino acids. The V gene lost 10 bases and the J gene lost 4 bases, with 13 bases spanning the gap. Written as DNA, the CDR3 is TGTGCCAATAGCCACAGGCTCTATGGCTACACCTTC. Residues: CANSHRLYGYTF.

The V gene is TRBV13, the J gene TRBJ2-5, with TRBD2 matching 7 bases. Germline V lookup: CDR1 PRHDT, CDR2 FYEKMQ (reference sequence). Losses at the gene ends were 5 bases for V and 1 base for J; bases not matched to a gene: 4. CDR3 length: 14 residues. The CDR3 is CASSRLATQETQYF. The CDR3 coding sequence is TGTGCCAGCAGCCGACTAGCTACCCAAGAGACCCAGTACTTC. Variable domain in full (rest from reference TRBV13 and TRBJ2-5): AAGVIQSPRHLIKEKRETATLKCYPIPRHDTVYWYQQGPGQDPQFLISFYEKMQSDKGSIPDRFSAQQFSDYHSELNMSSLELGDSALYFCASSRLATQETQYFGPGTRLLVL.

The V and J genes are TRBV6-5 and TRBJ2-2; no definite D call. The germline V and J ends were trimmed by 5 bases and 7 bases, with 14 bases remaining between them. CDR3 length: 14 residues. Germline lookup yields CDR1 MNHEY and CDR2 SVGAGI. CDR3: CASSPRWASGELFF. CDR3 nucleotide sequence: TGTGCCAGCAGTCCCCGGTGGGCGAGCGGGGAGCTGTTTTTT.

V and J are TRBV6-6 and TRBJ2-7; TRBD2 might be the D (7 bases). In germline, CDR1 is MNHNY, CDR2 SVGAGI (reference sequence). CDR3 length: 16 residues. V was shortened by 6 bases and J by 4 bases, with 22 bases between the two germline ends. The CDR3 sequence: CASSYPVSEGGYEQYF. DNA for the CDR3: TGTGCCAGCAGCTACCCAGTAAGCGAGGGGGGGTACGAGCAGTACTTC.

The V gene is TRBV5-1, the J gene TRBJ2-2, with 10 bases matching TRBD1. The CDR3 is 13 amino acids. The junction had 0 bases not matched to a gene; V was cut back by 5 bases and J by 5 bases. Germline V gene data show CDR1 as SGHRS and CDR2 as YFSETQ. The CDR3 coding sequence is TGCGCCAGCAGGGACAGGGGGACCGGGGAGCTGTTTTTT. Translating it yields CASRDRGTGELFF.